This T cell receptor beta chain was sequenced for a study of neurological immune-mediated disorders. Overall study results and limits: Across subjects, no CDR3 amino acid sequence appeared in expanded clones of more than one subject, a finding that suggested private repertoires in all groups.

As for time point: longitudinal time-point 1 (baseline). From 2 million PBMCs stored at -80 C, the unsorted libraries were generated. This clonotype has at least ten counts. Its antigen is undetermined. The cDNA was generated by 5'RACE with 10-nucleotide random UMIs. TCRdb re-analysed the 5' RACE reads in MiXCR, keeping a single row per CDR3 protein. The sample holds tens of thousands of distinct CDR3 sequences, around a tenth seen once. CDR1 is SGHKS, CDR2 YYEKEE, per germline (reference sequence). CDR3 size: 15 residues. The V end was cut by 0 bases, the J end by 2 bases, with 10 bases between. The TCR originated in a male donor with HTLV-1-associated myelopathy (HAM/TSP). The chain employs TRBV5-5 and TRBJ2-3; D unclear. Sequenced input: PBMCs. As DNA, the CDR3 is TGTGCCAGCAGCTTGGGGGGATTATACACAGATACGCAGTATTTT. Encoded protein: CASSLGGLYTDTQYF.